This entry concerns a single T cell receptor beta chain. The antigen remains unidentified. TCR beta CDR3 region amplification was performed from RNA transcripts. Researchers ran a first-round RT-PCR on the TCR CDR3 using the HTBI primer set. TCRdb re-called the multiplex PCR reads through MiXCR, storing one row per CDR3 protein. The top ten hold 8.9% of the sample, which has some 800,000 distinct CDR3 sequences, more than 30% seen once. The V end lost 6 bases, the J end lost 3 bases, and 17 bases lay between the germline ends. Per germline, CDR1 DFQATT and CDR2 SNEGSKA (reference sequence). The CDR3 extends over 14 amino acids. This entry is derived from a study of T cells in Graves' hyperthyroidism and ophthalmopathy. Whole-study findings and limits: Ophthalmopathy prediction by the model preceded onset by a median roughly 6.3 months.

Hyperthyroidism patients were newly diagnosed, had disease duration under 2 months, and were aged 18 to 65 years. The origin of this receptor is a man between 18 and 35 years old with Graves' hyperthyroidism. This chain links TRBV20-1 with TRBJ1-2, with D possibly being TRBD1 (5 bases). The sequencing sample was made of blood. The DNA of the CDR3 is TGCAGTGCCAAAACCCAGGGTTTGGACTATGGCTACACCTTC. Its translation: CSAKTQGLDYGYTF.